These T cell receptor beta chains were read from a single sample in a study of T cells in Graves' hyperthyroidism and ophthalmopathy. TCRdb reprocessed the multiplex PCR reads via MiXCR and lists one record per CDR3 protein. Among roughly 350,000 distinct CDR3 sequences, roughly 15% were seen once, and the ten largest hold 15% to 20%. Sequencing input: blood. The receptors here all came from a woman aged 25 to 39 with Graves' ophthalmopathy. Each CDR3 is given with its conserved first and last residue. D genes are given only for firm matches. Size is stated for part of the rows, as once, few or many counts, or as a class when the clone is expanded.

len	v_gene	abundance	d_gene	j_gene	CDR3nt	CDR3aa
15	TRBV2	many	TRBD2	TRBJ2-3	TGTGCCAGCAGAGCTAGCGGGGGGGTTGGAGATACGCAGTATTTT	CASRASGGVGDTQYF
13	TRBV3-1	-	-	TRBJ1-2	TGTGCTAGCAGCCGAGCCGGACAGAGTGGCTACACCTTC	CASSRAGQSGYTF
14	TRBV15	many	-	TRBJ1-1	TGTGCCACCAGGTGGGCAGACATGAACACTGAAGCTTTCTTT	CATRWADMNTEAFF
13	TRBV20-1	many	-	TRBJ1-5	TGCAGTGCTCGGGACTGGGAAGTTCAGCCCCAGCATTTT	CSARDWEVQPQHF
14	TRBV12-3/TRBV12-4	many	-	TRBJ1-1	TGTGCCAGCAGTTTACAGGGATGGACCACTGAAGCTTTCTTT	CASSLQGWTTEAFF
12	TRBV30	many	-	TRBJ2-2	TGTGCCTGGAGTCATAACACCGGGGAGCTGTTTTTT	CAWSHNTGELFF
18	TRBV3-1	few	TRBD2	TRBJ2-1	TGTGCCAGCAGCCAAATCGGAACTAGCGGGGGAACCTACAATGAGCAGTTCTTC	CASSQIGTSGGTYNEQFF
15	TRBV12-3/TRBV12-4	many	TRBD2	TRBJ2-5	TGTGCCAGCAGGCCGGGAGCGGGGGTAAAAGAGACCCAGTACTTC	CASRPGAGVKETQYF
15	TRBV28	-	-	TRBJ1-5	TGTGCCAGCAGGGAACAGGGTTATAGCAATCAGCCCCAGCATTTT	CASREQGYSNQPQHF
18	TRBV11-2	many	TRBD2	TRBJ2-6	TGTGCCAGCAGCTTAACCAGCGGGGGGGCCAATGGGGCCAACGTCCTGACTTTC	CASSLTSGGANGANVLTF
18	TRBV6-1	-	TRBD1	TRBJ1-5	TGTGCCAGCAGTGCTCGACCCTCGGGGACAGCAACTAATCAGCCCCAGCATTTT	CASSARPSGTATNQPQHF
18	TRBV7-2	few	TRBD2	TRBJ2-1	TGTGCCAGCAGCTTAGTTTCCCTTAGCGGGGCTTGGTACAATGAGCAGCTCTTC	CASSLVSLSGAWYNEQLF
15	TRBV5-6	many	-	TRBJ2-7	TGTGCCAGCAGCGCTCCGATCCGAAATAAAATCGAGCAGTACTTC	CASSAPIRNKIEQYF
14	TRBV7-9	few	-	TRBJ2-2	TGTGCCAGCAGCTTAGTTGGGGGCCCCGGGGAGCTGTTTTTT	CASSLVGGPGELFF
14	TRBV7-8	-	TRBD1	TRBJ2-2	TGTGCCAGCAGCCCGACGACAGGGCCCGGGGAGCTGTTTTTT	CASSPTTGPGELFF
15	TRBV28	many	-	TRBJ1-2	TGTGCCAGCAGTTTATCAGACATATATAACTATGGCTACACCTTC	CASSLSDIYNYGYTF
16	TRBV5-1	many	TRBD1	TRBJ2-7	TGCGCCAGCAGCCCGAAGTCCGGGACAGGGGACTACGAGCAGTACTTC	CASSPKSGTGDYEQYF
12	TRBV11-2	many	-	TRBJ1-6	TGTGCCAGCAGCTTAGACAGCCCACCCCTCCACTTT	CASSLDSPPLHF
13	TRBV20-1	few	-	TRBJ1-2	TGCAGTGCTAGAGGGGGCAGAAACTATGGCTACACCTTC	CSARGGRNYGYTF
11	TRBV20-1	few	-	TRBJ1-2	TGCAGTGCTAGAGTCCCGTATGGCTACACCTTC	CSARVPYGYTF
15	TRBV13	few	TRBD1	TRBJ2-5	TGTGCCAGCAGCTTAGTACTGGACAGGGAAGAGACCCAGTACTTC	CASSLVLDREETQYF
13	TRBV29-1	few	-	TRBJ1-3	TGCAGCGTTGAACATCCGTCTGGAAACACCATATATTTT	CSVEHPSGNTIYF
13	TRBV28	many	-	TRBJ2-7	TGTGCCACCAACTGGGAGCTTCGTGACGAGCAGTACTTC	CATNWELRDEQYF
14	TRBV7-8	many	-	TRBJ1-1	TGTGCCAGCAGCTTAGGGTGGACGAACACTGAAGCTTTCTTT	CASSLGWTNTEAFF
11	TRBV25-1	-	-	TRBJ1-2	TGTGCCAGCAAGTCTGAGGATGGCTACACCTTC	CASKSEDGYTF
14	TRBV10-3	many	-	TRBJ2-7	TGTGCCATCAGTGAGGCTCAGCAAATCTACGAGCAGTACTTC	CAISEAQQIYEQYF
11	TRBV24-1	many	-	TRBJ2-7	TGTGCCACCAGTGACAGACACGAGCAGTACTTC	CATSDRHEQYF
18	TRBV11-2	-	-	TRBJ2-4	TGTGCCAGCAGCTCACGAAAACAGGGATTCCTAGCCAAAAACATTCAGTACTTC	CASSSRKQGFLAKNIQYF
15	TRBV5-5	many	-	TRBJ1-6	TGTGCCAGCGTGGAGGGAAATTCCTATAATTCACCCCTCCACTTT	CASVEGNSYNSPLHF
14	TRBV30	many	-	TRBJ2-7	TGTGCCTGGAGTTTTGGCGGGTCGAGCTACGAGCAGTACTTC	CAWSFGGSSYEQYF
16	TRBV3-1	-	TRBD2	TRBJ2-1	TGTGCCAGCAGCCAAGACGGGACTAGCGGGTTAGATGAGCAGTTCTTC	CASSQDGTSGLDEQFF
16	TRBV5-5	-	-	TRBJ1-5	TGTGCCAGCAGCCTCGAGATGGGGCAGATTAATCAGCCCCAGCATTTT	CASSLEMGQINQPQHF
14	TRBV6-1	few	-	TRBJ1-1	TGTGCCAGCCGCCCTAGGATATCAAACACTGAAGCTTTCTTT	CASRPRISNTEAFF
14	TRBV20-1	many	TRBD1	TRBJ1-2	TGCAGTGCCTTGGGAATACAGGGGGGCTATGGCTACACCTTC	CSALGIQGGYGYTF
16	TRBV7-3	-	TRBD2	TRBJ2-7	TGTGCCAGCAGCGGGGGACTAGCGGGGGTATTCCACGAGCAGTACTTC	CASSGGLAGVFHEQYF
15	TRBV6-1	many	-	TRBJ2-7	TGTGCCAGCAAAGGTTCAGGGGAGGACTCCTACGAGCAGTACTTC	CASKGSGEDSYEQYF
17	TRBV7-6	many	TRBD2	TRBJ2-7	TGTGCCAGCAGCTTAGAGCTAGCGGGGGCATCCTCCTACGAGCAGTACTTC	CASSLELAGASSYEQYF
16	TRBV18	many	-	TRBJ1-4	TGTGCCAGCTCACCGAACCACCTCAGCCTGGGGGAAAAACTGTTTTTT	CASSPNHLSLGEKLFF
14	TRBV12-3/TRBV12-4	many	TRBD2	TRBJ2-7	TGTGCCAGCAGGACTAGCGGGGGTAACTACGAGCAGTACTTC	CASRTSGGNYEQYF
15	TRBV9	many	-	TRBJ1-1	TGTGCCAGCAGCGCCCGGGCCGGCCGGGCCACTGAAGCTTTCTTT	CASSARAGRATEAFF
14	TRBV2	many	-	TRBJ2-7	TGTGCCAGCAGTGCGAGGGGGGATGCCTACGAGCAGTACTTC	CASSARGDAYEQYF
14	TRBV10-3	many	-	TRBJ2-1	TGTGCCATCAGTGAGTCAGTAAGGGTTGATGAGCAGTTCTTC	CAISESVRVDEQFF
17	TRBV12-3/TRBV12-4	few	-	TRBJ1-5	TGTGCCAGCAGTTTGGCTCTTGGGGGTTATAGCAATCAGCCCCAGCATTTT	CASSLALGGYSNQPQHF
14	TRBV19	few	TRBD1	TRBJ1-5	TGTGCCAGTAGGAGAAAGACAGGGAACCAGCCCCAGCATTTT	CASRRKTGNQPQHF
13	TRBV9	-	-	TRBJ1-3	TGTGCCAGCAGTCGGACATATGGAAACACCATATATTTT	CASSRTYGNTIYF